Given below is one T cell receptor beta chain in context. Its antigen remains unknown. The treatment denotes: roughly 18 received Ad26.COV2.S at low or high dose, single or two shots; about 5 received placebo; per-sample allocation not given. At day 63 after the first vaccine or placebo injection, samples were drawn. Boston provided a donor who was an adult aged 18-55 years. This sample is part of a study of Ad26.COV2.S vaccination and SARS-CoV-2 variants. J lost 2 bases, V lost 9 bases, and 13 bases had no gene match. The CDR3 has 16 residues. The germline gives CDR1 SGHTA, CDR2 FQGTGA. General observations from the study: Breadth measured for non-spike TCRs was similar across vaccine and placebo recipients.

Measured with immunoSEQ multiplex PCR; TCRdb has only the in-frame clones, and not every one. Among about 440,000 clones, roughly 87% were seen once, and the ten largest hold less than 5.5%. Sequencing used peripheral blood, obtained in a trial of Ad26.COV2.S vaccine versus placebo. This chain links TRBV7-3 with TRBJ2-3, with 8 bases aligning to TRBD1. The origin of this receptor is a person between 18 and 59 years old who received the Ad26.COV2.S COVID-19 vaccine or a placebo. The CDR3 nucleotides read TGTGCCAGGGAGGGTTCCAGGGGGCTTCACACAGATACGCAGTATTTT. It translates to CAREGSRGLHTDTQYF.